Below are 31 T cell receptor beta chains sequenced from a single sample in a study of cytomegalovirus exposure and HLA in healthy donors. Vbeta (60) and Jbeta (13) primers were used in the PCR. TCRdb's table, derived via immunoSEQ multiplex PCR, lists solely in-frame clones and lacks some. The sample lists 150,000 or so clones; around 79% were seen once. Specimen: PBMCs. The receptors were gathered from a young man in good health and CMV-seropositive.

The genes are TRBV6-1 and TRBJ1-5; tentatively, D is TRBD1 (6 bases). The CDR3 has 16 residues. The germline V gene encodes CDR1 MNHNS and CDR2 SASEGT. The ends were cut back, 4 bases at V and 5 bases at J, with 18 bases in the middle. The chain's CDR3 is CASSVYTGSEDQPQHF. The CDR3 DNA reads TGTGCCAGCAGTGTGTATACAGGGAGTGAGGATCAGCCCCAGCATTTT.

V usage is TRBV11-2 and J usage is TRBJ2-1; D perhaps matches TRBD1 (6 bases). The CDR3 is 16 amino acids. Germline CDR1 reads SGHAT; CDR2 reads FQNNGV. The V and J ends lost 6 bases and 0 bases respectively, with 15 bases between them. CDR3 in amino acids: CASRGWDKGSYNEQFF. The DNA for the CDR3 is TGTGCCAGCAGAGGGTGGGACAAGGGCTCCTACAATGAGCAGTTCTTC.

The rearrangement links TRBV19 to TRBJ1-6; 8 nucleotides match TRBD1. In germline, CDR1 is LNHDA, CDR2 SQIVND (reference sequence). The CDR3 runs to 14 residues. V was pared by 7 bases and J by 7 bases, with 6 bases of the junction left unmatched. The CDR3 loop is CASTLQGGNSPLHF. The CDR3 nucleotides read TGTGCCAGTACCCTACAGGGGGGAAATTCACCCCTCCACTTT.

The rearrangement joins TRBV10-3 to TRBJ2-7; D perhaps matches TRBD1 (5 bases). Trimming pared 8 bases from V and 2 bases from J, leaving 13 bases between. The CDR3 spans 13 residues. From germline, CDR1 is ENHRY and CDR2 SYGVKD. The CDR3 DNA follows: TGTGCCATCGGCAACGGACAAACCTACGAGCAGTACTTC. Its translation is CAIGNGQTYEQYF.

The chain has TRBV28 and TRBJ2-3; TRBD1 agrees at 8 bases. V gave up 6 bases and J gave up 3 bases; unmatched junction bases: 8. Germline-derived CDR1 and CDR2 are MDHEN and SYDVKM. The CDR3 length is 15 residues. This chain's CDR3 is CASRSRTGRTDTQYF. DNA of the CDR3: TGTGCCAGCAGATCTAGGACAGGGAGAACAGATACGCAGTATTTT.

The chain joins TRBV6-1 to TRBJ2-7, with a possible D match to TRBD2 (5 bases). With 7 bases removed from V and 4 bases from J, the gap between germline ends came to 17 bases. The CDR3 covers 14 residues. From germline, CDR1 is MNHNS and CDR2 SASEGT. This chain's CDR3 is CASIPGSGLYEQYF. For the CDR3, the DNA is TGTGCCAGCATCCCGGGGTCCGGTCTATACGAGCAGTACTTC.

V and J are TRBV19 and TRBJ2-3; 11 positions agree with TRBD2. This CDR3 comprises 18 residues. CDR1 and CDR2 from the germline V gene are LNHDA and SQIVND (reference sequence). J lost 0 bases, V lost 4 bases, and 9 bases had no gene match. CDR3 nucleotide sequence: TGTGCCAGTAGTACAACTAGCGGGAGTTATTCTAGCACAGATACGCAGTATTTT. Residues: CASSTTSGSYSSTDTQYF. Supplemented by reference TRBV19 and TRBJ2-3, the full variable domain reads DGGITQSPKYLFRKEGQNVTLSCEQNLNHDAMYWYRQDPGQGLRLIYYSQIVNDFQKGDIAEGYSVSREKKESFPLTVTSAQKNPTAFYLCASSTTSGSYSSTDTQYFGPGTRLTVL.

This chain uses TRBV27 with TRBJ2-3; weak D call: TRBD2 (5 bases). Germline values: CDR1 MNHEY, CDR2 SMNVEV (reference sequence). The CDR3 has 15 residues. V was cut by 0 bases and J by 4 bases, with 11 bases left in between. The CDR3 DNA sequence: TGTGCCAGCAGTTTATCAGAGGGAGAGGCAGATACGCAGTATTTT. Encoded protein: CASSLSEGEADTQYF.

The chain joins TRBV30 to TRBJ2-1; D not resolved. The germline CDR1 and CDR2 sequences are GTSNPN and SVGIG (reference sequence). V was cut by 1 base and J by 4 bases, with 5 bases left in between. The CDR3 consists of 12 residues. The CDR3, as DNA: TGTGCCTGGAGTGAACAATACAATGAGCAGTTCTTC. Amino acids: CAWSEQYNEQFF.

The chain combines TRBV6-4 with TRBJ2-2, with a weak D call TRBD2 (6 bases). Trimming removed 0 bases from V and 4 bases from J, with 9 bases in between. CDR3 length equals 15 residues. The germline gives CDR1 MRHNA, CDR2 SNTAGT. The CDR3 DNA reads TGTGCCAGCAGTGACTCAGGAGGGGCCACCGGGGAGCTGTTTTTT. This encodes CASSDSGGATGELFF.

The V call is TRBV7-9, the J call TRBJ2-5; the match to TRBD1 covers 7 bases. The J call could be wrong; TRBJ2-7 is a better fit for the DNA end. The germline V gene encodes CDR1 SEHNR and CDR2 FQNEAQ (reference sequence). The CDR3 is 13 amino acids. The CDR3 sequence: CASSRDSNYEQYF. In DNA form, the CDR3 reads TGTGCCAGCAGCCGGGACAGTAACTACGAGCAGTACTTC.

The rearrangement uses TRBV7-3 and TRBJ2-1; D perhaps matches TRBD2 (6 bases). The germline CDR1 and CDR2 sequences are SGHTA and FQGTGA. Trimming cost V 2 bases and J 1 base, with 12 bases left between them. The CDR3 covers 16 residues. CDR3 protein: CASSLLAPTSYNEQFF. CDR3 sequence (DNA): TGTGCCAGCAGCTTACTAGCGCCTACTTCCTACAATGAGCAGTTCTTC.

The V call is TRBV30, the J call TRBJ1-5, with a possible D match to TRBD1 (5 bases). V lost 0 bases, J lost 1 base, and 10 bases lay in between. CDR1 GTSNPN and CDR2 SVGIG come from the germline V gene (reference sequence). The CDR3 spans 15 residues. CDR3 loop: CAWSVLGGSNQPQHF. CDR3 sequence (DNA): TGTGCCTGGAGTGTACTGGGGGGAAGCAATCAGCCCCAGCATTTT.

This chain connects TRBV5-6 to TRBJ2-5; possible D gene TRBD1, 5 bases. CDR1 and CDR2 from the germline V gene are SGHDT and YYEEEE. The germline V and J ends were trimmed by 4 bases and 2 bases, with 21 bases remaining between them. This CDR3 has 17 amino acids. DNA for the CDR3: TGTGCCAGCAGCGTGTTCCGTAATCAGGGTTTACAAGAGACCCAGTACTTC. This sequence encodes CASSVFRNQGLQETQYF.

This clone is a singleton in its sample. The V and J genes are TRBV15 and TRBJ1-2; 11 bases map to TRBD1. The V gene end was trimmed by 1 base and the J gene end by 4 bases; junction bases not matched to a gene: 5. The CDR3 extends over 16 amino acids. Germline CDR1 reads LNHNV; CDR2 reads YYDKDF (reference sequence). CDR3 sequence reads: CATSRVGTGGTYGYTF. CDR3 nucleotide sequence: TGTGCCACCAGCAGAGTCGGGACAGGGGGGACCTATGGCTACACCTTC.

This chain links TRBV28 with TRBJ1-2; TRBD1 might be the D (6 bases). The CDR3 consists of 15 residues. V was trimmed by 5 bases and J by 7 bases, leaving 20 bases between them. The germline V gene encodes CDR1 MDHEN and CDR2 SYDVKM. CDR3 sequence (DNA): TGTGCCAGCAGTCCAGAACCGGGCAGGGGTGTTGGCTACACCTTC. Residues: CASSPEPGRGVGYTF.

The chain uses TRBV6-5 and TRBJ2-7, with 10 bases identical to TRBD1. The length of the CDR3 is 15 residues. After removal of 6 bases from V and 7 bases from J, the junction contained 12 bases not matched to a gene. Germline lookup yields CDR1 MNHEY and CDR2 SVGAGI. The CDR3 sequence: CASSDGGQGSLEQYF. As DNA, the CDR3 is TGTGCCAGCAGCGACGGGGGACAGGGGAGTTTAGAGCAGTACTTC.

This clone appeared once. The CDR3 spells CASSGLAGAGDTQYF. CDR3 coding DNA: TGTGCCAGCAGTGGACTAGCGGGAGCTGGAGATACGCAGTATTTT. The V and J genes are TRBV5-6 and TRBJ2-3, with 13 bases that match TRBD2. CDR3 size: 15 residues. CDR1 is SGHDT and CDR2 is YYEEEE in the germline V gene. The V and J ends lost 5 bases and 5 bases, in that order; junction bases with no gene match: 5.

This clone was seen just once. The chain couples TRBV21-1 to TRBJ1-1; the table's TRBD1 call for D was not verified on the DNA. TRBV21-1 counts as a pseudogene. The CDR3 is 14 amino acids. For the CDR3, the DNA is TGTGCCAGCAGCTACGAGACACGGAACACTGAAGCTTTCTTT. It yields the protein CASSYETRNTEAFF.

The chain couples TRBV30 to TRBJ1-4; D is undetermined. The V gene lost 8 bases and the J gene lost 6 bases, with 13 bases spanning the gap. Germline loops: CDR1 GTSNPN, CDR2 SVGIG (reference sequence). The CDR3 is made up of 12 amino acids. The CDR3 spells CAHRRQDEKLFF. CDR3 in DNA: TGTGCCCACCGGAGGCAGGATGAAAAACTGTTTTTT. The whole variable domain, remainder taken from reference TRBV30 and TRBJ1-4, is SQTIHQWPATLVQPVGSPLSLECTVEGTSNPNLYWYRQAAGRGLQLLFYSVGIGQISSEVPQNLSASRPQDRQFILSSKKLLLSDSGFYLCAHRRQDEKLFFGSGTQLSVL.

The V gene is TRBV25-1, the J gene TRBJ1-2; D gene uncertain. Germline-derived CDR1 and CDR2 are MGHDK and SYGVNS. The V end lost 3 bases, the J end lost 7 bases, and 9 bases lay between the germline ends. This CDR3 spans 12 amino acids. CDR3 in amino acids: CASSDLGFGYTF. CDR3 nucleotide sequence: TGTGCCAGCAGTGATCTAGGTTTTGGCTACACCTTC.

This chain joins TRBV11-2 and TRBJ1-1; no clear D gene. Trimming pared 3 bases from V and 5 bases from J, leaving 13 bases between. Germline CDR1 is SGHAT and CDR2 is FQNNGV. The CDR3 consists of 14 residues. CDR3 in DNA: TGTGCCAGCAGCTTCTCAGAGAGAGGAACTGAAGCTTTCTTT. Protein sequence: CASSFSERGTEAFF.

On this clone itself: The junction departs from germline at one end; a sequencing error may be responsible. The DNA for the CDR3 is TGCAGCGCACCGATGTCGGGAAACCAAGAGTCCCAGTACTTC. Translation: CSAPMSGNQESQYF. The chain has TRBV29-1 and TRBJ2-5; a weak D match, TRBD2 (5 bases). CDR3 length equals 14 residues. Germline CDR1 reads SQVTM; CDR2 reads ANQGSEA.

The J gene is TRBJ2-7, the V gene TRBV5-8, with 7 nucleotides matching TRBD1. V lost 4 bases to trimming and J lost 2 bases; unmatched junction nucleotides: 9. The length of the CDR3 is 15 residues. CDR1 and CDR2 (germline): SGHTS, YDEGEE. The CDR3: CASSLGQPPTYEQYF. DNA of the CDR3: TGTGCCAGCAGCCTGGGACAGCCCCCTACCTACGAGCAGTACTTC. Full variable domain (missing parts from reference TRBV5-8 and TRBJ2-7): EAGVTQSPTHLIKTRGQQATLRCSPISGHTSVYWYQQALGLGLQFLLWYDEGEERNRGNFPPRFSGRQFPNYSSELNVNALELEDSALYLCASSLGQPPTYEQYFGPGTRLTVT.

The rearrangement uses TRBV6-5 and TRBJ1-3, with 10 positions matching TRBD1. The germline CDR1 and CDR2 sequences are MNHEY and SVGAGI. The length of the CDR3 is 16 residues. The trim removed 2 bases at V and 5 bases at J, leaving 6 bases unmatched. The CDR3 loop reads CASSYLGQGMRNTIYF. CDR3 in DNA: TGTGCCAGCAGTTACCTGGGACAGGGGATGAGAAACACCATATATTTT.

The rearrangement links TRBV5-6 to TRBJ2-7; D gene unclear. Germline lookup yields CDR1 SGHDT and CDR2 YYEEEE. V lost 0 bases, J lost 3 bases, and 7 bases lay in between. This CDR3 has 13 amino acids. CDR3 bases: TGTGCCAGCAGCTTGGAGAGGATCTACGAGCAGTACTTC. Its translation: CASSLERIYEQYF.

This rearrangement joins TRBV7-9 to TRBJ2-7; TRBD2 agrees at 8 bases. J was trimmed by 3 bases and V by 6 bases; bases with no gene match: 4. The germline V gene has CDR1 SEHNR and CDR2 FQNEAQ (reference sequence). There are 13 residues in the CDR3. CDR3 in DNA: TGTGCCAGCAGACCGGGGACTAGCTACGAGCAGTACTTC. Residues: CASRPGTSYEQYF.

The chain employs TRBV28 and TRBJ1-5, with 9 positions matching TRBD1. The CDR3 spans 16 residues. V lost 3 bases and J lost 5; bases outside the gene matches: 8. In germline, CDR1 is MDHEN, CDR2 SYDVKM. The CDR3 DNA reads as TGTGCCAGCAGTTTTCCGGGACAGGGTATCTATCAGCCCCAGCATTTT. Translating gives CASSFPGQGIYQPQHF.

This clone appeared a single time. The V and J genes are TRBV10-1 and TRBJ1-5; 8 nucleotides agree with TRBD1. Germline CDR1 and CDR2: WNHNN and SYGVQD (reference sequence). The ends lost 2 bases at V and 4 bases at J; junction bases unmatched: 13. The CDR3 has 18 residues. CDR3: CASSEPLADRDGNQPQHF. In nucleotides, the CDR3 is TGCGCCAGCAGTGAGCCATTAGCGGACAGGGACGGTAATCAGCCCCAGCATTTT.

The CDR3 loop reads CASSISTGGVYEQYF. The CDR3, as DNA: TGTGCCAGCAGCATCTCTACAGGGGGCGTTTACGAGCAGTACTTC. The chain carries TRBV9 and TRBJ2-7; 9 nucleotides agree with TRBD1. CDR1 and CDR2 from the germline V gene are SGDLS and YYNGEE. V lost 4 bases and J lost 4; bases outside the gene matches: 9. There are 15 residues in the CDR3.

The rearrangement links TRBV27 to TRBJ2-3; 7 nucleotides align to TRBD2. This CDR3 region has 12 residues. Germline loops: CDR1 MNHEY, CDR2 SMNVEV (reference sequence). V shed 4 bases, J shed 13 bases, and the junction held 8 bases outside the gene matches. The CDR3 here is CASSSQREIKYF. CDR3 in DNA: TGTGCCAGCAGTTCCCAGCGGGAAATAAAGTATTTT.